Reported below is one T cell receptor (beta chain). The sample originates from a study of blood T cell repertoires in COVID-19. Study at large: Sources were T cells, B-cell-depleted T cells, or PBMCs; the material itself was cDNA or gDNA.

The V and J ends lost 5 bases and 5 bases, in that order; junction bases with no gene match: 9. Germline CDR1 reads SGHRS; CDR2 reads YFSETQ. The CDR3 length is 15 residues. In the authors' methods: By means of reference gene primer amplification, nucleated cell counts were estimated. Assay: immunoSEQ multiplex PCR; the TCRdb copy retains only in-frame clones and omits some. That table gives V, J and clone size, and the DNA gave D and trimming. The profile covers around 190,000 clones, with less than 85% appearing a single time and 9.5% to 15% taken by the ten largest. The receptor comes from a woman in her forties or fifties with acute or convalescent COVID-19. The V and J genes are TRBV5-1 and TRBJ2-3, with TRBD1 identical over 9 bases. Sequencing used peripheral blood. The CDR3 here is CASSRPGTGKDTQYF. CDR3 in DNA: TGCGCCAGCAGTCGCCCCGGGACAGGGAAAGATACGCAGTATTTT.